Below, 7 T cell receptor beta chains from the same sample are listed, as sequenced in a study of blood T cell repertoires in COVID-19. Method: immunoSEQ multiplex PCR; TCRdb's copy keeps in-frame clones and lacks some. Of roughly 17,000 clones listed, nearly 90% are singletons. Sequencing used peripheral blood. The receptor set was obtained from a man of 80 years or more with acute or convalescent COVID-19.

V gene TRBV5-8 combines with J gene TRBJ2-1; 10 bases line up with TRBD1. CDR1 is SGHTS and CDR2 is YDEGEE in the germline V gene. The CDR3 contains 15 residues. J lost 2 bases, V lost 5 bases, and 4 bases had no gene match. CDR3 in amino acids: CASSLTGGTYNEQFF. CDR3 bases: TGTGCCAGCAGTTTGACAGGGGGCACCTACAATGAGCAGTTCTTC.

The chain recombines TRBV19 with TRBJ1-5; D call uncertain. Per germline, CDR1 LNHDA and CDR2 SQIVND (reference sequence). The CDR3 loop spans 13 amino acids. V dropped 6 bases and J dropped 3 bases, with 9 bases sitting between them. CDR3: CASSEAFNQPQHF. The CDR3 DNA follows: TGTGCCAGTAGCGAGGCCTTCAATCAGCCCCAGCATTTT.

The chain carries TRBV2 and TRBJ1-5; 7 bases agree with TRBD1. The CDR3 extends over 20 amino acids. CDR1 is SNHLY, CDR2 FYNNEI, per germline. V lost 2 bases to trimming and J lost 0 bases; unmatched junction nucleotides: 16. The CDR3 here is CASSESPGQTNPDSNQPQHF. The CDR3 region has the DNA TGTGCCAGCAGTGAATCACCGGGACAGACCAACCCGGATAGCAATCAGCCCCAGCATTTT.

The genes are TRBV30 and TRBJ2-5; D remains ambiguous. The CDR3 is 11 amino acids. Germline V gives CDR1 GTSNPN, CDR2 SVGIG (reference sequence). Trimming left V 1 base short and J 7 bases short, with 7 bases between. The CDR3 here is CAWSGPGTQYF. The CDR3 DNA is TGTGCCTGGAGTGGGCCGGGGACCCAGTACTTC.

The chain uses TRBV5-1 and TRBJ1-6; D ambiguous. In germline, CDR1 is SGHRS, CDR2 YFSETQ. The CDR3 is 13 amino acids. Trimming took 4 bases from V and 12 from J, leaving 14 bases between them. CDR3 nucleotides: TGCGCCAGCAGCGTGTCCGTCAGCGAACCCCTCCACTTT. Residues: CASSVSVSEPLHF.

This chain connects TRBV7-9 to TRBJ2-5, with 10 bases lining up with TRBD1. This CDR3 is built from 14 residues. Trimming cost V 3 bases and J 4 bases; bases outside gene matches: 2. CDR1 SEHNR and CDR2 FQNEAQ come from the germline V gene (reference sequence). In DNA form, the CDR3 reads TGTGCCAGCAGCTTGGGACAGGGGACAGAGACCCAGTACTTC. Amino acids: CASSLGQGTETQYF.

The chain uses TRBV14 and TRBJ1-4; 7 bases fit TRBD1. The V gene end was trimmed by 2 bases and the J gene end by 10 bases; junction bases not matched to a gene: 7. Germline loops: CDR1 SGHDN, CDR2 FVKESK. CDR3 size: 14 residues. CDR3 DNA: TGTGCCAGCAGCCAACAGACAGGGATTTCAAAACTGTTTTTT. As protein: CASSQQTGISKLFF.